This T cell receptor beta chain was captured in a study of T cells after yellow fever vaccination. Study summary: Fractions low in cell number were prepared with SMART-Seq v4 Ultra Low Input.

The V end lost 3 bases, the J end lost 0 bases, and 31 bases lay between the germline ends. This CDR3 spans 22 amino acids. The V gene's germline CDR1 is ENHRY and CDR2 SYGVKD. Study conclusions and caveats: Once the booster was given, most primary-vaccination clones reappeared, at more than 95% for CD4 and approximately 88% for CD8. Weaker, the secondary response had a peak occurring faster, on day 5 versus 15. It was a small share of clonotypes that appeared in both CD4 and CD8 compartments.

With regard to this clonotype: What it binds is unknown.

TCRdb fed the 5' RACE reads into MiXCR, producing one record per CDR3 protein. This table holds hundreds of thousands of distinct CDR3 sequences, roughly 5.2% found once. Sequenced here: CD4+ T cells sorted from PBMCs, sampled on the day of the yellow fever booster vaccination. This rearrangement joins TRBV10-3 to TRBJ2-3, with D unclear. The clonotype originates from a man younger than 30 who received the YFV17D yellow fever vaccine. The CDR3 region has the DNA TGTGCCATCAGTGATAACAGAGGAAGTACTTTGCTTGGTGACGTGAGCACAGATACGCAGTATTTT. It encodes CAISDNRGSTLLGDVSTDTQYF.